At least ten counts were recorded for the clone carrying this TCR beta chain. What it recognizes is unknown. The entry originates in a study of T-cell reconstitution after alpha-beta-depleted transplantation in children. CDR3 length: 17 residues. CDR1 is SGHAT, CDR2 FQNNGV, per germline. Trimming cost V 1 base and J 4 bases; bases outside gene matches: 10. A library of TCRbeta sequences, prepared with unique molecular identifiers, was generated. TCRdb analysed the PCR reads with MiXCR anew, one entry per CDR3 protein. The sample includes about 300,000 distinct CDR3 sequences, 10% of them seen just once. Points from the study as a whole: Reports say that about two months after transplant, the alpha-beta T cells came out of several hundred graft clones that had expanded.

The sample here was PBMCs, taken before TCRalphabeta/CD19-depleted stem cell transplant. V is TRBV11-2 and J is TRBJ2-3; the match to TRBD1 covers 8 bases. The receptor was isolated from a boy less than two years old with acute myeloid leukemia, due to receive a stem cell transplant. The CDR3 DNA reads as TGTGCCAGCAGCTTAGGTCCGACAGGGGTGAGCGCAGATACGCAGTATTTT. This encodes CASSLGPTGVSADTQYF.